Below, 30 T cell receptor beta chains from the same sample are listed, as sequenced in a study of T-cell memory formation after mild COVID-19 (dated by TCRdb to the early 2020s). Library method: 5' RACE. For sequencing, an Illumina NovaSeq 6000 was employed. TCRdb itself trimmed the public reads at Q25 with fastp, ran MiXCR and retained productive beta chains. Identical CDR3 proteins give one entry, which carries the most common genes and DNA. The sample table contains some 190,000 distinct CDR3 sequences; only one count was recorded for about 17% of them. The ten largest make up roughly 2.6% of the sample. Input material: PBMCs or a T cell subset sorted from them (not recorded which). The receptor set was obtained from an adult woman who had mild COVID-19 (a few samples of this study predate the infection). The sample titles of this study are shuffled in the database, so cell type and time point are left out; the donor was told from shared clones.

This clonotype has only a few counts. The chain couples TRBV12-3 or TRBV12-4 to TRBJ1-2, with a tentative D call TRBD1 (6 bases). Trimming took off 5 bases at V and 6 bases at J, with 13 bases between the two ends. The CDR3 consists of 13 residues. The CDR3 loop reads CASSPTGSNGYTF. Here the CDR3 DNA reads TGTGCCAGCAGTCCAACAGGGTCTAATGGCTACACCTTC.

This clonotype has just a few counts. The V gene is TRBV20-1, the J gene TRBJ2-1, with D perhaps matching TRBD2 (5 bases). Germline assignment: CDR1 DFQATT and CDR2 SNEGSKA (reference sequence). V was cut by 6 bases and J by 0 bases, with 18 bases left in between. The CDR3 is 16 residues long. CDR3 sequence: CSAPRQRISSYNEQFF. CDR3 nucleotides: TGCAGTGCCCCTCGTCAGCGGATCAGCTCCTACAATGAGCAGTTCTTC.

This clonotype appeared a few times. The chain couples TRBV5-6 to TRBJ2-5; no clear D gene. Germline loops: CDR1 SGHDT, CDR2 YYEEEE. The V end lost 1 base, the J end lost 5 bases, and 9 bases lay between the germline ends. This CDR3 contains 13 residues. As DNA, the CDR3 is TGTGCCAGCAGCTTGCCGTTGGGGGAGACCCAGTACTTC. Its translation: CASSLPLGETQYF.

The CDR3 loop reads CASSLVRAGETQYF. The CDR3 coding sequence is TGTGCCAGCAGCTTAGTTCGGGCGGGAGAGACCCAGTACTTC. The rearrangement joins TRBV11-2 to TRBJ2-5; possibly TRBD2 for D (5 bases). The V end lost 1 base, the J end lost 4 bases, and 10 bases lay between the germline ends. The CDR3 covers 14 residues. The V gene's germline CDR1 is SGHAT and CDR2 FQNNGV.

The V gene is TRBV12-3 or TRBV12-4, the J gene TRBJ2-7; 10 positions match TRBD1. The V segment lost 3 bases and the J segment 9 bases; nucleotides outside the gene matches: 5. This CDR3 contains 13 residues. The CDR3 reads CASSFGTGDAQYF. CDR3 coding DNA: TGTGCCAGCAGTTTTGGGACAGGGGATGCGCAGTACTTC.

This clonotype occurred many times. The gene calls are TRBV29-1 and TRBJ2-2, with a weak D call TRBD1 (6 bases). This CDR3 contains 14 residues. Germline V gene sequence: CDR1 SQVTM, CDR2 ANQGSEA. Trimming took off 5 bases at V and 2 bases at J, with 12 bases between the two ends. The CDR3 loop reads CSVHSGTNTGELFF. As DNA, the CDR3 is TGCAGCGTTCATTCCGGGACAAACACCGGGGAGCTGTTTTTT.

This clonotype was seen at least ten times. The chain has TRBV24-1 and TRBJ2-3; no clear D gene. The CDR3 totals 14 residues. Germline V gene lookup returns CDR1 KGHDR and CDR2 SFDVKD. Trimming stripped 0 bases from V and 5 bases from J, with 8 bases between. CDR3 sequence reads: CATSDLRWGDTQYF. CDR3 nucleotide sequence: TGTGCCACCAGTGATTTGCGGTGGGGAGATACGCAGTATTTT.

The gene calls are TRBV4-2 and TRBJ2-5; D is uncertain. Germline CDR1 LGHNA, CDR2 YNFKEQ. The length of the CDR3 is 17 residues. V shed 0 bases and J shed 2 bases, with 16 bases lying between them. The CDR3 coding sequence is TGTGCCAGCAGCCAAGATGATTGGGGTTCTCTACAAGAGACCCAGTACTTC. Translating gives CASSQDDWGSLQETQYF.

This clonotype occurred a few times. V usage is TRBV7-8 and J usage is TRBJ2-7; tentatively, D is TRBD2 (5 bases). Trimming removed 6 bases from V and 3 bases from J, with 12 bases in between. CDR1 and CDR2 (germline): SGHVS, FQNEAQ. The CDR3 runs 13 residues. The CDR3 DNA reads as TGTGCCAGCAGGCAGGAGGATTTCTACGAGCAGTACTTC. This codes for CASRQEDFYEQYF.

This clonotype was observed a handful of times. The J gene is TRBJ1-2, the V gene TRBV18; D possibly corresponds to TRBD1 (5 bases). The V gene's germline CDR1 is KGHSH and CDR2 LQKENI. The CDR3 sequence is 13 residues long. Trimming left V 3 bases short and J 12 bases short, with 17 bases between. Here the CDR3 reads CASSPITRDRHTF. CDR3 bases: TGTGCCAGCTCACCTATTACACGAGACAGACACACCTTC.

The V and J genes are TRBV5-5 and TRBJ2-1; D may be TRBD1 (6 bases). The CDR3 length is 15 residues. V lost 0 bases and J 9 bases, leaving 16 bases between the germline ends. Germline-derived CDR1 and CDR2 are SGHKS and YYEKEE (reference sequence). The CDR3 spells CASSLVPGATGEQFF. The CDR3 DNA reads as TGTGCCAGCAGCTTGGTGCCAGGGGCAACGGGTGAGCAGTTCTTC.

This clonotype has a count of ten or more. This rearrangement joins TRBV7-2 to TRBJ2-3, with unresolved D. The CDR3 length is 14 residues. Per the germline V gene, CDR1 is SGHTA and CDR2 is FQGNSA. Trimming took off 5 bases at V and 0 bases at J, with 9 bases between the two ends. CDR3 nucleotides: TGTGCCAGCAGCCCACAGTCTAGCACAGATACGCAGTATTTT. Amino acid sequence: CASSPQSSTDTQYF.

In DNA, the CDR3 is TGTGCCAGCAGCCATGGACAGGGGTCCTACAATGAGCAGTTCTTC. Its protein is CASSHGQGSYNEQFF. The V gene is TRBV7-3, the J gene TRBJ2-1; TRBD1 agrees at 9 bases. CDR1 and CDR2 from the germline V gene are SGHTA and FQGTGA. Trimming at V came to 5 bases and at J to 1 base, leaving 3 bases not matched to a gene. This CDR3 region has 15 residues.

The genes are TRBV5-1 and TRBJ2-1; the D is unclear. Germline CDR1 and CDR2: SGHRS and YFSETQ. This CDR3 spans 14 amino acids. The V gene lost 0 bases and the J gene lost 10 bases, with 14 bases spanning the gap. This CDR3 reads CASSLGRQPREQFF. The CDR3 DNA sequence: TGCGCCAGCAGCTTGGGTAGGCAACCGCGAGAGCAGTTCTTC.

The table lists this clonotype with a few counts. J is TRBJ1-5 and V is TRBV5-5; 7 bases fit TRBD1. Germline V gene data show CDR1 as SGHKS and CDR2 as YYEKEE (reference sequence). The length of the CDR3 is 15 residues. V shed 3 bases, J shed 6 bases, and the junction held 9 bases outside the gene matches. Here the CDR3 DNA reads TGTGCCAGCAGCTCCCTCCAGGGGGTGAGTCAGCCCCAGCATTTT. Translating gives CASSSLQGVSQPQHF.

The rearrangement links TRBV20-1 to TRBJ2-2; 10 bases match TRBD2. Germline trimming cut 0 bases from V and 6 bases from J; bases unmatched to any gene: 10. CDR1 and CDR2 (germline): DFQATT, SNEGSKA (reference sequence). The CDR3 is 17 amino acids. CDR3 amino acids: CSARDLGLAGGPGELFF. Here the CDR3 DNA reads TGCAGTGCTAGAGATCTTGGGTTAGCGGGAGGTCCCGGGGAGCTGTTTTTT.

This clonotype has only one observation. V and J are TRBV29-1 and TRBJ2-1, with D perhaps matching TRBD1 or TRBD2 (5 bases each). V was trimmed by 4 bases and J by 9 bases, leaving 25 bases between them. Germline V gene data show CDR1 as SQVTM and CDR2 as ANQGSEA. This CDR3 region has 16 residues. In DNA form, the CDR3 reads TGCAGCGTTGCGGCCCCAGGGAGCGTCCCTCTTTTTGAGCAGTTCTTC. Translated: CSVAAPGSVPLFEQFF.

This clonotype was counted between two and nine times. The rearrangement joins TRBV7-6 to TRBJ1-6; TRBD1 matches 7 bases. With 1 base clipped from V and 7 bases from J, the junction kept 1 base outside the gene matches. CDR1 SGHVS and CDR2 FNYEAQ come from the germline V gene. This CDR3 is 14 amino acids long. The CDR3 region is CASSLVTGNSPLHF. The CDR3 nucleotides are TGTGCCAGCAGCTTAGTGACAGGGAATTCACCCCTCCACTTT.

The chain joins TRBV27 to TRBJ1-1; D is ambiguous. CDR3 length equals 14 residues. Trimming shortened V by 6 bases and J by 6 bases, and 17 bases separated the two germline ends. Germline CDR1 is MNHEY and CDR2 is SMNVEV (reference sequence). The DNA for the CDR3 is TGTGCCAGCAGGGGTTCGGCCACTAACGCTGAAGCTTTCTTT. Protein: CASRGSATNAEAFF.

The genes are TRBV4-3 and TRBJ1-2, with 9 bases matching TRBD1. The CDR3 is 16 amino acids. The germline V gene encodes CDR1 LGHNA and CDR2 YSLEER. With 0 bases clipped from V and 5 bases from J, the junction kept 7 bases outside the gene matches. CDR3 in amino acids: CASSQDIYGTGYGYTF. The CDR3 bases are TGCGCCAGCAGCCAAGACATCTACGGGACAGGGTATGGCTACACCTTC.

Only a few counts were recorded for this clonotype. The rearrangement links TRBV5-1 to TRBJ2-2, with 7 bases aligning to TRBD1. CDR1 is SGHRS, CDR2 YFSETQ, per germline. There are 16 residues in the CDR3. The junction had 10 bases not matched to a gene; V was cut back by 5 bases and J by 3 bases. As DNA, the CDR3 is TGCGCCAGCAGACTATCCCGGGACAGCTACACCGGGGAGCTGTTTTTT. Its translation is CASRLSRDSYTGELFF.

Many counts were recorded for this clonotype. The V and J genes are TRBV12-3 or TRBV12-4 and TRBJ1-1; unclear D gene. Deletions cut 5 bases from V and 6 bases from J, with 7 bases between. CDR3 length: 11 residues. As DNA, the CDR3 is TGTGCCAGCAGTCCCGACGCTGAAGCTTTCTTT. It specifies CASSPDAEAFF.

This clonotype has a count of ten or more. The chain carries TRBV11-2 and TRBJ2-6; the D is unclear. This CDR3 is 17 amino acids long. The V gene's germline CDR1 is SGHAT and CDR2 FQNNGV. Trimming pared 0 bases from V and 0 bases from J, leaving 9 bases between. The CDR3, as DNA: TGTGCCAGCAGCTTAGAACAGTTGATCTCTGGGGCCAACGTCCTGACTTTC. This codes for CASSLEQLISGANVLTF.

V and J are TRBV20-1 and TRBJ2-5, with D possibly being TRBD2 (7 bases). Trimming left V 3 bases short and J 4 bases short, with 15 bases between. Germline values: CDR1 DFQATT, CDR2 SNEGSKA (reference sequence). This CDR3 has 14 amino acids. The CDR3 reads CSARQGGGAETQYF. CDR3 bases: TGCAGTGCTAGGCAAGGGGGGGGAGCAGAGACCCAGTACTTC.

As DNA, the CDR3 is TGTGCCAGCAGTTTGGGGCTTACCAACTATGGCTACACCTTC. This sequence encodes CASSLGLTNYGYTF. The V call is TRBV28, the J call TRBJ1-2; weak D call: TRBD1 (5 bases). Germline lookup yields CDR1 MDHEN and CDR2 SYDVKM. The CDR3 loop spans 14 amino acids. V was trimmed by 3 bases and J by 2 bases, leaving 10 bases between them.

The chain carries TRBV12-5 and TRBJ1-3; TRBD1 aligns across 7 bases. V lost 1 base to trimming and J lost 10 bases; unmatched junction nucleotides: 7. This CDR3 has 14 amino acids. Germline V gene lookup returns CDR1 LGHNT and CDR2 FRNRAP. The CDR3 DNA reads TGTGCTAGTGGTTTGGGGATGACAGGGCGAACCATATATTTT. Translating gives CASGLGMTGRTIYF. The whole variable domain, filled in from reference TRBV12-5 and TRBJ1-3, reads DARVTQTPRHKVTEMGQEVTMRCQPILGHNTVFWYRQTMMQGLELLAYFRNRAPLDDSGMPKDRFSAEMPDATLATLKIQPSEPRDSAVYFCASGLGMTGRTIYFGEGSWLTVV.

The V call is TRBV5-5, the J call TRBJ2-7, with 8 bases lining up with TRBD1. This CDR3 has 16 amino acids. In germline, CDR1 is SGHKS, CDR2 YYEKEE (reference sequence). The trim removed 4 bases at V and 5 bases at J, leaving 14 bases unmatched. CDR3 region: CASSRPGAGGYHEQYF. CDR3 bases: TGTGCCAGCAGCCGGCCCGGGGCAGGGGGCTACCACGAGCAGTACTTC.

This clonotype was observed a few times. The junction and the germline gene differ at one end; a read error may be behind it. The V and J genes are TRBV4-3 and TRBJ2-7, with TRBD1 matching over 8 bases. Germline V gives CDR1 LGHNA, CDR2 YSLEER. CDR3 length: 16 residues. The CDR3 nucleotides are TGCGCCAGCAGCAAAGAGTGGACAGGGCTTAGGAACGAGCAGTACTTC. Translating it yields CASSKEWTGLRNEQYF.

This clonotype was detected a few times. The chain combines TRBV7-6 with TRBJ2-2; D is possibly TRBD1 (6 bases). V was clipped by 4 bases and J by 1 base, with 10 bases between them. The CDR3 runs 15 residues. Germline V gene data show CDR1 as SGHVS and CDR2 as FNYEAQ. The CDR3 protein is CASSSRGQNTGELFF. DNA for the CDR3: TGTGCCAGCAGCTCCCGGGGACAGAACACCGGGGAGCTGTTTTTT.

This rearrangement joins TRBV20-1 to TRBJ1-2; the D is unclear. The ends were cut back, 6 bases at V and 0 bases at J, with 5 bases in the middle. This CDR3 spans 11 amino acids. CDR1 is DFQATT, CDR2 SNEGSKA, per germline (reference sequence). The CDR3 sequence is CSAGTNYGYTF. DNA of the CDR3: TGCAGTGCCGGGACTAACTATGGCTACACCTTC.